Detailed here is one T cell receptor beta chain. Its target is unknown. In the PCR, 60 Vbeta and 13 Jbeta primers were used. The method was immunoSEQ multiplex PCR; TCRdb's version includes in-frame clones alone and lacks a portion of them. The top ten hold under 2% of the sample, which has 100,000 to 150,000 clones, around 85% seen once. This entry is derived from a study of cytomegalovirus exposure and HLA in healthy donors. The study's findings and limits: 164 TCR beta chains were listed as cytomegalovirus-associated. In a later analysis, TCR association rates varied by HLA locus: DRB1 most, HLA-C fewest. Most observed TCR sequences were rare, whereas some public TCRs were detected in many donors. Several of the most significant clusters were apparently associated with common viral pathogens in a later analysis.

There are 15 residues in the CDR3. Trimming removed 3 bases from V and 3 bases from J; junction bases left unmatched: 3. The germline V gene has CDR1 ENHRY and CDR2 SYGVKD. The receptor was isolated from a boy younger than 18 in good health and CMV-seronegative. The sample comprised PBMCs. The V call is TRBV10-3, the J call TRBJ2-3; 10 nucleotides align to TRBD2. The CDR3 protein is CAISDLAGDTDTQYF. DNA for the CDR3: TGTGCCATCAGTGATCTAGCGGGGGATACAGATACGCAGTATTTT.